The 14 T cell receptor beta chains below were found in one sample sequenced in a study of T cells after yellow fever vaccination. MiXCR was run by TCRdb on the 5' RACE reads, yielding one entry per CDR3 protein. This table holds about 30,000 distinct CDR3 sequences, 6% to 8% found once. The material sequenced was PBMCs, either bulk or a sorted T-cell subset (CD4+, CD8+, memory, or dextramer-sorted; not recorded which), taken on the day of the yellow fever booster vaccination. The receptors come from a man aged 30-40 years who received the YFV17D yellow fever vaccine.

There are many counts of this clonotype. This chain links TRBV28 with TRBJ2-6; 7 nucleotides align to TRBD1. Trimming cost V 7 bases and J 3 bases; bases outside gene matches: 6. Germline CDR1 reads MDHEN; CDR2 reads SYDVKM. The CDR3 extends over 15 amino acids. The CDR3 protein is CASNPDRNGANVLTF. DNA of the CDR3: TGTGCCAGCAATCCGGACAGGAATGGGGCCAACGTCCTGACTTTC. Using reference TRBV28 and TRBJ2-6 for the parts outside the CDR3, the full variable domain is DVKVTQSSRYLVKRTGEKVFLECVQDMDHENMFWYRQDPGLGLRLIYFSYDVKMKEKGDIPEGYSVSREKKERFSLILESASTNQTSMYLCASNPDRNGANVLTFGAGSRLTVL.

This clonotype was recorded at least ten times. The chain couples TRBV9 to TRBJ2-1; D gene ambiguous. V lost 0 bases and J lost 7, with 8 bases in between. Germline CDR1 reads SGDLS; CDR2 reads YYNGEE. CDR3 length: 13 amino acids. Written as DNA, the CDR3 is TGTGCCAGCAGCGTAGCTTCTAAAAATGAGCAGTTCTTC. It is translated as CASSVASKNEQFF.

This clonotype has ten or more counts. V and J are TRBV20-1 and TRBJ2-2; 8 nucleotides match TRBD2. The V and J ends lost 0 bases and 1 base, in that order; junction bases with no gene match: 10. This CDR3 comprises 18 residues. Germline V CDR1 and CDR2: DFQATT, SNEGSKA (reference sequence). The CDR3 DNA reads as TGCAGTGCTAGAGATTGGGGGAGCGGGAGCTGGAACACCGGGGAGCTGTTTTTT. This sequence encodes CSARDWGSGSWNTGELFF.

There are a few counts of this clonotype. The chain is built from TRBV6-5 and TRBJ1-1; D is unclear. The germline V gene encodes CDR1 MNHEY and CDR2 SVGAGI. V was trimmed by 5 bases and J by 10 bases, leaving 14 bases between them. The length of the CDR3 is 12 residues. CDR3 DNA sequence: TGTGCCAGCAGTACCGGGCAATCAGGAGCTTTCTTT. Translated: CASSTGQSGAFF.

This rearrangement joins TRBV7-2 to TRBJ2-3; D might be TRBD2 (7 bases). Germline V gene lookup returns CDR1 SGHTA and CDR2 FQGNSA. The CDR3 spans 14 residues. The ends were cut back, 1 base at V and 5 bases at J, with 10 bases in the middle. CDR3 bases: TGTGCCAGCAGCTTAGTAGGGGGGGGAGATACGCAGTATTTT. It is translated as CASSLVGGGDTQYF.

This clonotype was detected many times. This chain uses TRBV12-3 or TRBV12-4 with TRBJ2-1; 9 bases align to TRBD2. There are 14 residues in the CDR3. Losses at the gene ends were 4 bases for V and 6 bases for J; bases not matched to a gene: 4. The CDR3 DNA reads TGTGCCAGCAGTTCCGCGGGAGGGTCCAATGAGCAGTTCTTC. This gives the protein CASSSAGGSNEQFF.

This clonotype occurred many times. Here the CDR3 DNA reads TGTGCCCAGAGAGGCCAGGGGGCCCCCGGCGAGCAGTACTTC. Translation: CAQRGQGAPGEQYF. This chain joins TRBV30 and TRBJ2-7, with 8 bases aligning to TRBD1. Germline V lookup: CDR1 GTSNPN, CDR2 SVGIG (reference sequence). This CDR3 has 14 residues. Trimming cost V 8 bases and J 6 bases; bases outside gene matches: 15.

This clonotype was seen more than once but under ten times. The chain employs TRBV19 and TRBJ1-2; D gene ambiguous. Trimming shortened V by 2 bases and J by 2 bases, and 12 bases separated the two germline ends. The CDR3 spans 15 residues. From germline, CDR1 is LNHDA and CDR2 SQIVND (reference sequence). Here the CDR3 reads CASSIWDTVNYGYTF. DNA for the CDR3: TGTGCCAGTAGTATATGGGATACAGTAAACTATGGCTACACCTTC.

The V call is TRBV5-6, the J call TRBJ2-7; 10 positions match TRBD1. V lost 4 bases, J lost 4 bases, and 5 bases stayed unmatched. Germline assignment: CDR1 SGHDT and CDR2 YYEEEE. The CDR3 covers 14 residues. The CDR3 here is CASSPRDRGYEQYF. In DNA, the CDR3 is TGTGCCAGCAGCCCCCGGGACAGGGGTTACGAGCAGTACTTC.

This rearrangement joins TRBV27 to TRBJ2-6; a weak D match, TRBD2 (6 bases). CDR3 length: 15 amino acids. With 1 base removed from V and 2 bases from J, the gap between germline ends came to 6 bases. From germline, CDR1 is MNHEY and CDR2 SMNVEV (reference sequence). The CDR3 loop is CASSLWGAGANVLTF. The CDR3 bases are TGTGCCAGCAGTTTATGGGGGGCTGGGGCCAACGTCCTGACTTTC.

There are a few counts of this clonotype. The rearrangement joins TRBV9 to TRBJ2-2, with D hard to call. Trimming removed 0 bases from V and 3 bases from J, with 3 bases in between. Germline loops: CDR1 SGDLS, CDR2 YYNGEE. The CDR3 covers 13 residues. The CDR3 bases are TGTGCCAGCAGCGTAGACGACACCGGGGAGCTGTTTTTT. Protein sequence: CASSVDDTGELFF.

This clonotype was detected ten times or more. V usage is TRBV10-3 and J usage is TRBJ1-5, with D possibly TRBD1 on 5 matching bases. Germline lookup yields CDR1 ENHRY and CDR2 SYGVKD. Trimming pared 2 bases from V and 9 bases from J, leaving 20 bases between. There are 16 residues in the CDR3. CDR3 in amino acids: CAISETGNSLGRPQHF. The CDR3 nucleotides are TGTGCCATCAGTGAGACAGGTAATAGTCTCGGCCGGCCCCAGCATTTT.

Points on this clonotype: Because the CDR3's place on the DNA is in doubt, the DNA is left out and the CDR3 is given as listed by TCRdb. The rearrangement links TRBV29-1 to TRBJ2-7. Germline-derived CDR1 and CDR2 are SQVTM and ANQGSEA. The CDR3 length is 12 residues, termini included. CDR3: CSVGGGTYEHYF.

This clonotype has just a few counts. J is TRBJ2-2 and V is TRBV6-1; D not resolved. V was shortened by 6 bases and J by 4 bases, with 12 bases between the two germline ends. Per the germline V gene, CDR1 is MNHNS and CDR2 is SASEGT. This CDR3 region has 14 residues. CDR3 bases: TGTGCCAGCAGCCCACATTGGGTCACCGGGGAGCTGTTTTTT. Its translation: CASSPHWVTGELFF.